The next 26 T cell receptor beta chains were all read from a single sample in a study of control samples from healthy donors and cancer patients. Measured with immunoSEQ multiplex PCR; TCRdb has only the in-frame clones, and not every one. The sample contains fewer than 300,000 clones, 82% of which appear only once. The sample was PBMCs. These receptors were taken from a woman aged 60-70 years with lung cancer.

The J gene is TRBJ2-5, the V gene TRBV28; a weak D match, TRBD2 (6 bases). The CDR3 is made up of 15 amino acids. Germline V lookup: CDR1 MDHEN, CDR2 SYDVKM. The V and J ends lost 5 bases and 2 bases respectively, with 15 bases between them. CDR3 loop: CASSGASALQETQYF. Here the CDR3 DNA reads TGTGCCAGCAGTGGGGCTAGCGCCCTACAAGAGACCCAGTACTTC.

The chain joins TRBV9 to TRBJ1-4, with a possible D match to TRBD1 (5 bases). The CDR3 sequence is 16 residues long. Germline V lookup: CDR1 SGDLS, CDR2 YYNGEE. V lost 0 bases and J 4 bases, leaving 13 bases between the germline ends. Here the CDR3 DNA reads TGTGCCAGCAGCGTAGAGGCAGGGCGGGGTAATGAAAAACTGTTTTTT. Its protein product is CASSVEAGRGNEKLFF.

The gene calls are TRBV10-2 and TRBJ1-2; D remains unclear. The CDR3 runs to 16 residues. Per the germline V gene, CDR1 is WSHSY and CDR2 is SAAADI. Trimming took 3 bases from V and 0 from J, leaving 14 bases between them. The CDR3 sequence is CASSDARRETNYGYTF. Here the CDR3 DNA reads TGCGCCAGCAGTGACGCCAGGCGAGAGACTAACTATGGCTACACCTTC.

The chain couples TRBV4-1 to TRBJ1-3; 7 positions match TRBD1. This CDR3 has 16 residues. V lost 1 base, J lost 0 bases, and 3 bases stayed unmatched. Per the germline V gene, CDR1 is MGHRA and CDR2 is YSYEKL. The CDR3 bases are TGCGCCAGCAGCCAAGTACGGACAGGCTCTGGAAACACCATATATTTT. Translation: CASSQVRTGSGNTIYF.

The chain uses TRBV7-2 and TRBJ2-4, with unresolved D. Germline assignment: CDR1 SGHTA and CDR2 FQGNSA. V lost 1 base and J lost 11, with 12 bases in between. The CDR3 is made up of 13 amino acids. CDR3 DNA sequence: TGTGCCAGCAGCTTAGATTTAATTGCGGTTCAGTACTTC. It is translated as CASSLDLIAVQYF.

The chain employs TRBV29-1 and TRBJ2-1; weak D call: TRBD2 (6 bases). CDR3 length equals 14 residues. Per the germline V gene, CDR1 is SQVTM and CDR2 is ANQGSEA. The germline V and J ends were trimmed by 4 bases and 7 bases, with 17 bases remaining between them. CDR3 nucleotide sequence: TGCAGCGTTGTTGGCGGGAAACGACTGAATGAGCAGTTCTTC. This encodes CSVVGGKRLNEQFF.

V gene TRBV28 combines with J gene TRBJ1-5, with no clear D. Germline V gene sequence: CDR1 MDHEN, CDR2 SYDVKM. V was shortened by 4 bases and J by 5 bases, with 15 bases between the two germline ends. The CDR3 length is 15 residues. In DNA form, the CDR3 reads TGTGCCAGCAGTTCAGCCTCCCGGAGGGATCAGCCCCAGCATTTT. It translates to CASSSASRRDQPQHF.

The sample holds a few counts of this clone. The chain's CDR3 is CATSDAGGDYGYTF. CDR3 in DNA: TGTGCCACCAGTGACGCAGGGGGTGACTATGGCTACACCTTC. V is TRBV24-1 and J is TRBJ1-2; 7 nucleotides agree with TRBD1. Per germline, CDR1 KGHDR and CDR2 SFDVKD. V lost 4 bases and J lost 3; bases outside the gene matches: 4. This CDR3 has 14 amino acids.

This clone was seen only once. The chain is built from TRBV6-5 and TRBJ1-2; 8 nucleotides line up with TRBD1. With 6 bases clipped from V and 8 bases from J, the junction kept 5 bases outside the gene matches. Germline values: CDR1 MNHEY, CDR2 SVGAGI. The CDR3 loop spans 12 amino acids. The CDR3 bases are TGTGCCAGCAGGGGACAGGCTGGAGGCTACACCTTC. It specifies CASRGQAGGYTF.

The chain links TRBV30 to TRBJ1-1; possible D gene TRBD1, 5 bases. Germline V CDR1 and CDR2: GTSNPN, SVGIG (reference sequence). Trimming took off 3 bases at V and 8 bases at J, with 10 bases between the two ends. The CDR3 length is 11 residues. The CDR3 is CAWSRDSEAFF. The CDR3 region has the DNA TGTGCCTGGAGCCGGGACTCCGAAGCTTTCTTT.

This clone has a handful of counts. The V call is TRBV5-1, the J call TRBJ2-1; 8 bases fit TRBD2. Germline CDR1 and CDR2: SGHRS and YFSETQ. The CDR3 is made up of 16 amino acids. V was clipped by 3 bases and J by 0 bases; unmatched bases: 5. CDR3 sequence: CASSSGGTSSYNEQFF. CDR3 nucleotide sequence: TGCGCCAGCAGCTCGGGAGGGACTTCCTCCTACAATGAGCAGTTCTTC.

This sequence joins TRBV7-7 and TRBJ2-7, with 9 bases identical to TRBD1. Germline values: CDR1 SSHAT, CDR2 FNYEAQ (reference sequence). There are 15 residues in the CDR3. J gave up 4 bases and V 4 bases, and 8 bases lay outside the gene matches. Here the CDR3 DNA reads TGTGCCAGCAGCTCCGGACAGGGGCGGGGGTACGAGCAGTACTTC. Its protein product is CASSSGQGRGYEQYF.

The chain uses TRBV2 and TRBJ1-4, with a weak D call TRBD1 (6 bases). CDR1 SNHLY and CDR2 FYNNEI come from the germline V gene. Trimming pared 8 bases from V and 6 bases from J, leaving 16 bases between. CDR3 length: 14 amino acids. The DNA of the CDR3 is TGTGCCAGCTTGTCGTGGACAGAGGATGAAAAACTGTTTTTT. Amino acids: CASLSWTEDEKLFF.

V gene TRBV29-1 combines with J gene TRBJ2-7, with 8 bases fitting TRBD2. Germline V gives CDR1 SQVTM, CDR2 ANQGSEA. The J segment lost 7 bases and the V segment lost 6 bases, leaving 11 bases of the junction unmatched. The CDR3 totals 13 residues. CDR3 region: CSVKISGIGEQYF. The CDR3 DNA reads TGCAGCGTGAAGATTAGCGGGATAGGGGAGCAGTACTTC.

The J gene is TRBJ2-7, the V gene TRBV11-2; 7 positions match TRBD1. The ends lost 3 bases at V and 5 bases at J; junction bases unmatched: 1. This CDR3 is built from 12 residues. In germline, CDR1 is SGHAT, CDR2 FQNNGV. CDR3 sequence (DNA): TGTGCCAGCAGCTTTACAGGGGACGAGCAGTACTTC. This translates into CASSFTGDEQYF.

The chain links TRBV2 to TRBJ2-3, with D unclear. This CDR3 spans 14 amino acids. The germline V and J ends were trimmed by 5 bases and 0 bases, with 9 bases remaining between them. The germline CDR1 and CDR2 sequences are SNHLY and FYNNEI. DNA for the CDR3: TGTGCCAGCAGTTTGCCTTATAGCACAGATACGCAGTATTTT. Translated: CASSLPYSTDTQYF.

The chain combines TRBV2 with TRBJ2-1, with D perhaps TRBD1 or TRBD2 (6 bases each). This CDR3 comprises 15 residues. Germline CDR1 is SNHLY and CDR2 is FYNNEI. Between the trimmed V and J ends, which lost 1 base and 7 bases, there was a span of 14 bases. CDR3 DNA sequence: TGTGCCAGCAGTGAAGATGGGGGGACACAAAATGAGCAGTTCTTC. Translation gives CASSEDGGTQNEQFF.

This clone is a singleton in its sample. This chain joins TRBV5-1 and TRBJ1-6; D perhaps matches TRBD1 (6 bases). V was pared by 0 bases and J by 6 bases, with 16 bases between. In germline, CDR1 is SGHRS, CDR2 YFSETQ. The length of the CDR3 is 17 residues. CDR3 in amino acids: CASSLAQGMGGNSPLHF. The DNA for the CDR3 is TGCGCCAGCAGCTTGGCCCAGGGGATGGGTGGTAATTCACCCCTCCACTTT. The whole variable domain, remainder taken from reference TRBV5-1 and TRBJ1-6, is KAGVTQTPRYLIKTRGQQVTLSCSPISGHRSVSWYQQTPGQGLQFLFEYFSETQRNKGNFPGRFSGRQFSNSRSEMNVSTLELGDSALYLCASSLAQGMGGNSPLHFGNGTRLTVT.

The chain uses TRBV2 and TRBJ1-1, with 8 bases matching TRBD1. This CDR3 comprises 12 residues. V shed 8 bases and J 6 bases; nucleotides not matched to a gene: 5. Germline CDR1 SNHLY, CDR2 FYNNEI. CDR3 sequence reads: CASGRQGPEAFF. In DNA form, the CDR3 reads TGTGCCAGCGGGAGACAGGGGCCTGAAGCTTTCTTT.

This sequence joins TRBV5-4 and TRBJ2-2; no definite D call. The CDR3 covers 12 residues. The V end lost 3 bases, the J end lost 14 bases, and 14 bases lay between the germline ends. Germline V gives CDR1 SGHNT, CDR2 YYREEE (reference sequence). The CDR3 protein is CASSSDLVELFF. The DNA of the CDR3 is TGTGCCAGCAGCTCGGACCTTGTCGAACTGTTTTTT.

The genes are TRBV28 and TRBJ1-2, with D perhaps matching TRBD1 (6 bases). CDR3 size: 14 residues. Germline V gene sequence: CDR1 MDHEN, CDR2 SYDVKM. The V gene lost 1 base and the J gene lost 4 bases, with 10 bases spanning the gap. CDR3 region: CASSLSKGGYGYTF. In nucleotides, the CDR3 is TGTGCCAGCAGTTTATCGAAGGGGGGCTATGGCTACACCTTC.

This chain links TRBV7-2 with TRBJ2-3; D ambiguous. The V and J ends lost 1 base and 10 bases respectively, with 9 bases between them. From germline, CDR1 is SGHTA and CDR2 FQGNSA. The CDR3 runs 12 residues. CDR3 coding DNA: TGTGCCAGCAGCTTAGAAGCAGGTGCGCAGTATTTT. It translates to CASSLEAGAQYF.

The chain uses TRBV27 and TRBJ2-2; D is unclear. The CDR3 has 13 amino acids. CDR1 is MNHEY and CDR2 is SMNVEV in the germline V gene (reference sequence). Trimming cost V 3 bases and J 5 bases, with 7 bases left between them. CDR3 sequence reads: CASSFWRTGELFF. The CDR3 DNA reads TGTGCCAGCAGTTTTTGGCGAACCGGGGAGCTGTTTTTT.

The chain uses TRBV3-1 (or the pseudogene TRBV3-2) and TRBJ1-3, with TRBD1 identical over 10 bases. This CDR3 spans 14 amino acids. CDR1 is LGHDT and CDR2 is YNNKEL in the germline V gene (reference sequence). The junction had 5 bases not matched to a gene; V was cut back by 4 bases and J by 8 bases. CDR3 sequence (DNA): TGTGCCAGCAGCCTCCGGACAGGGGGGCACACCATATATTTT. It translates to CASSLRTGGHTIYF.

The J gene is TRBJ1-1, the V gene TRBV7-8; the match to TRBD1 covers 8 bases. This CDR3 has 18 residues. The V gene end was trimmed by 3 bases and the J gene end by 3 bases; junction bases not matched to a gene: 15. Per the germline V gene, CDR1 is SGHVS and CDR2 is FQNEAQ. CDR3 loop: CASSLLSQGAGVDTEAFF. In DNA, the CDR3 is TGTGCCAGCAGCTTGCTCTCGCAGGGGGCAGGCGTGGACACTGAAGCTTTCTTT.

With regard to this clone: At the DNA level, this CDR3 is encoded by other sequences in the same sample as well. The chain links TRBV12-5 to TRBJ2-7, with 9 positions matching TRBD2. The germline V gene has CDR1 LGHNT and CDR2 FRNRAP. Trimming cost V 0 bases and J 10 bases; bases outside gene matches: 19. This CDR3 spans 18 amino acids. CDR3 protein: CASGLVPRSYSGSKKQYF. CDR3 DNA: TGTGCTAGTGGTTTGGTACCCAGATCCTATAGCGGGAGTAAGAAACAGTACTTC. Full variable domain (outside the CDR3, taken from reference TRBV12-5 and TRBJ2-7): DARVTQTPRHKVTEMGQEVTMRCQPILGHNTVFWYRQTMMQGLELLAYFRNRAPLDDSGMPKDRFSAEMPDATLATLKIQPSEPRDSAVYFCASGLVPRSYSGSKKQYFGPGTRLTVT.